The 30 T cell receptor beta chains listed next were all sequenced from one sample in a study of blood T cell repertoires in COVID-19. Only in-frame clones appear in the TCRdb table, and some are missing; sequencing was by immunoSEQ multiplex PCR. This table has roughly 260,000 clones, 82% appearing once. Source material: peripheral blood. These receptors were obtained from a woman aged 70 to 79 with acute or convalescent COVID-19.

The chain joins TRBV5-5 to TRBJ1-1; unclear D gene. V lost 6 bases to trimming and J lost 5 bases, with 11 bases between them. This CDR3 is 12 amino acids long. In germline, CDR1 is SGHKS, CDR2 YYEKEE (reference sequence). DNA of the CDR3: TGTGCCAGCACCCAAACATGGACTGAAGCTTTCTTT. It codes for CASTQTWTEAFF.

The V call is TRBV29-1, the J call TRBJ2-3, with 7 bases matching TRBD2. The V segment lost 5 bases and the J segment 2 bases; nucleotides outside the gene matches: 7. The CDR3 is made up of 14 amino acids. Germline CDR1 and CDR2: SQVTM and ANQGSEA. CDR3: CSVSSSGTTDTQYF. CDR3 nucleotide sequence: TGCAGCGTTTCGTCTAGCGGAACCACAGATACGCAGTATTTT.

V gene TRBV29-1 combines with J gene TRBJ1-1; D ambiguous. CDR1 is SQVTM, CDR2 ANQGSEA, per germline. Trimming removed 6 bases at V and 3 bases at J, with 14 bases between. CDR3 length: 13 residues. As DNA, the CDR3 is TGCAGCGTGAGTTACCGGGATGACACTGAAGCTTTCTTT. It codes for CSVSYRDDTEAFF.

The V gene is TRBV25-1, the J gene TRBJ1-1, with D maybe TRBD1 (5 bases). The CDR3 length is 16 residues. Trimming removed 4 bases from V and 6 bases from J, with 21 bases in between. CDR1 MGHDK and CDR2 SYGVNS come from the germline V gene. CDR3 DNA: TGTGCCAGCAGTGCCCCGAGCGGCCGAGGAGGGGCTGAAGCTTTCTTT. This translates into CASSAPSGRGGAEAFF.

The DNA of the CDR3 is TGTGCCAGCAGCTCATTGACAGGGGTCGGCTACACCTTC. Amino acid sequence: CASSSLTGVGYTF. The V call is TRBV7-9, the J call TRBJ1-2; TRBD1 agrees at 8 bases. Germline V lookup: CDR1 SEHNR, CDR2 FQNEAQ (reference sequence). The CDR3 runs 13 residues. The J segment lost 8 bases and the V segment lost 4 bases, leaving 6 bases of the junction unmatched. Full variable domain (rest looked up from reference TRBV7-9 and TRBJ1-2): DTGVSQNPRHKITKRGQNVTFRCDPISEHNRLYWYRQTLGQGPEFLTYFQNEAQLEKSRLLSDRFSAERPKGSFSTLEIQRTEQGDSAMYLCASSSLTGVGYTFGSGTRLTVV.

This chain links TRBV25-1 with TRBJ1-5; TRBD1 agrees at 8 bases. CDR3 length: 14 amino acids. J lost 3 bases, V lost 8 bases, and 6 bases had no gene match. The germline gives CDR1 MGHDK, CDR2 SYGVNS. The CDR3 region is CASEQTGDNQPQHF. The DNA for the CDR3 is TGTGCCAGCGAACAGACAGGGGACAATCAGCCCCAGCATTTT.

The V gene is TRBV7-8, the J gene TRBJ1-5; TRBD1 matches at 8 bases. The CDR3 sequence is 17 residues long. J was trimmed by 2 bases and V by 5 bases; bases with no gene match: 11. CDR1 SGHVS and CDR2 FQNEAQ come from the germline V gene. CDR3 nucleotide sequence: TGTGCCAGCAGCCCTTTACAGGGGGGAGGCGGCAATCAGCCCCAGCATTTT. This codes for CASSPLQGGGGNQPQHF. The variable domain in full, with the rest retrieved from reference TRBV7-8 and TRBJ1-5, is GAGVSQSPRYKVAKRGQDVALRCDPISGHVSLFWYQQALGQGPEFLTYFQNEAQLDKSGLPSDRFFAERPEGSVSTLKIQRTQQEDSAVYLCASSPLQGGGGNQPQHFGDGTRLSIL.

This clone has a handful of counts. The V gene is TRBV7-2, the J gene TRBJ1-2; perhaps TRBD1 as D (6 bases). The CDR3 is made up of 15 amino acids. Trimming cost V 4 bases and J 4 bases, with 16 bases left between them. CDR1 and CDR2 (germline): SGHTA, FQGNSA. The DNA for the CDR3 is TGTGCCAGCAGCTCCCGCGGCCAGGGGAGCTATGGCTACACCTTC. Protein sequence: CASSSRGQGSYGYTF.

The genes are TRBV7-2 and TRBJ2-7; 7 bases are shared with TRBD2. Germline CDR1 is SGHTA and CDR2 is FQGNSA. The CDR3 extends over 14 amino acids. Unmatched junction bases numbered 8, after V lost 4 bases and J lost 5 bases. In nucleotides, the CDR3 is TGTGCCAGCAGCTACCAAGGACTAGTCAACGAGCAGTACTTC. Protein product: CASSYQGLVNEQYF.

The rearrangement joins TRBV28 to TRBJ1-5; D perhaps matches TRBD1 (5 bases). Trimming left V 6 bases short and J 6 bases short, with 12 bases between. This CDR3 has 13 residues. Germline CDR1 and CDR2: MDHEN and SYDVKM. Here the CDR3 DNA reads TGTGCCAGCAGCCCCGACAGTTTTCAGCCCCAGCATTTT. Encoded protein: CASSPDSFQPQHF.

The sample holds one count of this clone. The chain uses TRBV18 and TRBJ1-5; a possible D gene is TRBD1 (6 bases). Germline assignment: CDR1 KGHSH and CDR2 LQKENI. This CDR3 has 14 residues. V was trimmed by 3 bases and J by 3 bases, leaving 9 bases between them. The DNA for the CDR3 is TGTGCCAGCTCACCGGGACAAACCAATCAGCCCCAGCATTTT. Its protein is CASSPGQTNQPQHF. The full variable domain, completed using reference TRBV18 and TRBJ1-5, is NAGVMQNPRHLVRRRGQEARLRCSPMKGHSHVYWYRQLPEEGLKFMVYLQKENIIDESGMPKERFSAEFPKEGPSILRIQQVVRGDSAAYFCASSPGQTNQPQHFGDGTRLSIL.

This chain connects TRBV6-5 to TRBJ2-5, with a tentative D call TRBD1 (6 bases). The V end was cut by 6 bases, the J end by 1 base, with 9 bases between. The CDR3 sequence is 13 residues long. CDR1 and CDR2 (germline): MNHEY, SVGAGI. DNA for the CDR3: TGTGCCAGCAGCCGGACAGTCCAAGAGACCCAGTACTTC. This codes for CASSRTVQETQYF.

The chain uses TRBV25-1 and TRBJ1-1; TRBD1 matches at 7 bases. Germline V gene data show CDR1 as MGHDK and CDR2 as SYGVNS. CDR3 size: 15 residues. With V trimmed by 6 bases and J by 0 bases, 7 bases remained unmatched. The CDR3: CASSSWTGMNTEAFF. CDR3 nucleotides: TGTGCCAGCAGCTCATGGACAGGTATGAACACTGAAGCTTTCTTT.

V is TRBV30 and J is TRBJ2-5; maybe TRBD1 (5 bases). V was trimmed by 3 bases and J by 2 bases, leaving 16 bases between them. The length of the CDR3 is 15 residues. Looked up from germline, CDR1 is GTSNPN and CDR2 is SVGIG (reference sequence). The CDR3 sequence is CAWSGLGRKQETQYF. Here the CDR3 DNA reads TGTGCCTGGAGCGGCCTGGGGCGGAAACAAGAGACCCAGTACTTC.

J is TRBJ1-1 and V is TRBV6-5; 9 nucleotides align to TRBD1. The length of the CDR3 is 15 residues. V was pared by 2 bases and J by 5 bases, with 6 bases of the junction left unmatched. The germline V gene encodes CDR1 MNHEY and CDR2 SVGAGI. In DNA, the CDR3 is TGTGCCAGCAGTTACCTCACAGGGGGCAAAACTGAAGCTTTCTTT. Its protein product is CASSYLTGGKTEAFF.

The V gene is TRBV6-1, the J gene TRBJ1-3; possible D gene TRBD1, 5 bases. The germline V gene has CDR1 MNHNS and CDR2 SASEGT. The CDR3 contains 15 residues. Trimming stripped 2 bases from V and 0 bases from J, with 8 bases between. The CDR3 bases are TGTGCCAGCAGTGAACAGGGCCTCTCTGGAAACACCATATATTTT. It yields the protein CASSEQGLSGNTIYF.

The chain combines TRBV4-3 with TRBJ2-1; D not resolved. The CDR3 has 15 residues. Looked up from germline, CDR1 is LGHNA and CDR2 is YSLEER. Trimming removed 0 bases from V and 4 bases from J, with 10 bases in between. CDR3 bases: TGCGCCAGCAGCCAAGATAGGCGGAAGTACAATGAGCAGTTCTTC. It is translated as CASSQDRRKYNEQFF.

The rearrangement joins TRBV6-5 to TRBJ2-7, with 7 bases fitting TRBD1. CDR3 length: 12 amino acids. Germline lookup yields CDR1 MNHEY and CDR2 SVGAGI. V was pared by 6 bases and J by 5 bases, with 4 bases of the junction left unmatched. The CDR3 sequence is CASRSQGNEQYF. CDR3 nucleotides: TGTGCCAGCAGGTCACAGGGGAACGAGCAGTACTTC.

This clone was seen a few times. The chain combines TRBV5-6 with TRBJ1-1; 9 nucleotides agree with TRBD1. This CDR3 region has 14 residues. Trimming cost V 0 bases and J 5 bases; bases outside gene matches: 2. Germline V CDR1 and CDR2: SGHDT, YYEEEE. This CDR3 is CASSLDRGLTEAFF. The CDR3 region has the DNA TGTGCCAGCAGCTTGGACAGGGGGCTGACTGAAGCTTTCTTT.

The chain is built from TRBV28 and TRBJ1-1, with 7 nucleotides matching TRBD1. From germline, CDR1 is MDHEN and CDR2 SYDVKM. V shed 5 bases and J 4 bases; nucleotides not matched to a gene: 4. The length of the CDR3 is 13 residues. Written as DNA, the CDR3 is TGTGCCAGCAGTCCCTCAGGGGGCACTGAAGCTTTCTTT. Translated: CASSPSGGTEAFF.

The chain is built from TRBV2 and TRBJ1-2, with no clear D. The CDR3 extends over 14 amino acids. The germline CDR1 and CDR2 sequences are SNHLY and FYNNEI. The V and J ends lost 1 base and 4 bases respectively, with 10 bases between them. The CDR3 region is CASSEEGSLYGYTF. CDR3 nucleotides: TGTGCCAGCAGTGAAGAAGGGAGTCTCTATGGCTACACCTTC.

The chain combines TRBV4-3 with TRBJ1-3; D unresolved. Trimming left V 0 bases short and J 4 bases short, with 10 bases between. The CDR3 loop spans 15 amino acids. Germline V gene data show CDR1 as LGHNA and CDR2 as YSLEER. The CDR3 nucleotides are TGCGCCAGCAGCCAAGATCTCGTACAGGGAAACACCATATATTTT. This translates into CASSQDLVQGNTIYF.

The rearrangement joins TRBV5-6 to TRBJ1-5; D gene ambiguous. Trimming pared 2 bases from V and 0 bases from J, leaving 6 bases between. The CDR3 runs 14 residues. Germline assignment: CDR1 SGHDT and CDR2 YYEEEE. This CDR3 is CASSLASSNQPQHF. CDR3 in DNA: TGTGCCAGCAGCTTAGCGAGTAGCAATCAGCCCCAGCATTTT.

The chain links TRBV27 to TRBJ2-1, with 8 bases lining up with TRBD2. V lost 5 bases to trimming and J lost 9 bases; unmatched junction nucleotides: 9. The V gene's germline CDR1 is MNHEY and CDR2 SMNVEV (reference sequence). CDR3 length: 14 amino acids. The CDR3 coding sequence is TGTGCCAGCAGTCCCAACGCGGGGGGTAGTGAGCAGTTCTTC. The encoded protein is CASSPNAGGSEQFF.

The chain is built from TRBV6-5 and TRBJ2-7; the D is unclear. Germline values: CDR1 MNHEY, CDR2 SVGAGI. Between the trimmed V and J ends, which lost 0 bases and 7 bases, there was a span of 10 bases. CDR3 length: 13 residues. DNA of the CDR3: TGTGCCAGCAGTTACTCGTCCCAACGGGAGCAGTACTTC. It yields the protein CASSYSSQREQYF.

This chain uses TRBV2 with TRBJ1-2, with no clear D. The CDR3 has 14 residues. V was shortened by 0 bases and J by 2 bases, with 7 bases between the two germline ends. Germline V gives CDR1 SNHLY, CDR2 FYNNEI. Written as DNA, the CDR3 is TGTGCCAGCAGTGAAGCGCGAGGGAACTATGGCTACACCTTC. Its protein product is CASSEARGNYGYTF.

The chain employs TRBV24-1 and TRBJ1-1; tentatively, D is TRBD1 (5 bases). Trimming pared 5 bases from V and 6 bases from J, leaving 9 bases between. The CDR3 runs to 12 residues. Per germline, CDR1 KGHDR and CDR2 SFDVKD. CDR3 in DNA: TGTGCCACCAGTGCCTGGGGCGCTGAAGCTTTCTTT. This codes for CATSAWGAEAFF.

This chain uses TRBV4-2 with TRBJ1-4; 7 nucleotides agree with TRBD1. The length of the CDR3 is 15 residues. From germline, CDR1 is LGHNA and CDR2 YNFKEQ. V gave up 5 bases and J gave up 3 bases; unmatched junction bases: 6. CDR3 residues: CASSFPGGPNEKLFF. As DNA, the CDR3 is TGTGCCAGCAGCTTCCCAGGGGGGCCTAATGAAAAACTGTTTTTT.

This rearrangement joins TRBV7-2 to TRBJ2-1; possible D gene TRBD1, 6 bases. V gave up 8 bases and J gave up 7 bases, with 18 bases separating them. The CDR3 has 14 residues. Germline CDR1 and CDR2: SGHTA and FQGNSA. CDR3 sequence: CASYRVGLSNEQFF. The CDR3 nucleotides are TGTGCCAGCTACAGGGTGGGTCTTAGTAATGAGCAGTTCTTC. The full variable domain, completed using reference TRBV7-2 and TRBJ2-1, is GAGVSQSPSNKVTEKGKDVELRCDPISGHTALYWYRQSLGQGLEFLIYFQGNSAPDKSGLPSDRFSAERTGGSVSTLTIQRTQQEDSAVYLCASYRVGLSNEQFFGPGTRLTVL.

The gene calls are TRBV5-6 and TRBJ1-2; D possibly corresponds to TRBD1 (5 bases). The CDR3 has 14 amino acids. In germline, CDR1 is SGHDT, CDR2 YYEEEE. V was pared by 0 bases and J by 1 base, with 7 bases between. This CDR3 is CASSLVGLNYGYTF. The CDR3 region has the DNA TGTGCCAGCAGCTTGGTGGGACTTAACTATGGCTACACCTTC.